The T cell receptor beta chain under discussion was sequenced for a study of blood T cell repertoires in COVID-19. CDR3 size: 14 residues. The V end lost 1 base, the J end lost 8 bases, and 11 bases lay between the germline ends. CDR1 is SEHNR and CDR2 is FQNEAQ in the germline V gene (reference sequence). This clone was found a few times. The table came from immunoSEQ multiplex PCR; TCRdb's copy has only in-frame clones and leaves some out. The table includes about 110,000 clones, 70% to 90% detected once. This chain links TRBV7-9 with TRBJ1-4; D might be TRBD1 (5 bases). The source of this sequence is a human donor in a cohort sampled during active COVID-19. The sample taken for sequencing was peripheral blood. The chain's CDR3 is CASSLVGVREKLFF. Here the CDR3 DNA reads TGTGCCAGCAGCTTAGTAGGGGTTAGGGAAAAACTGTTTTTT. The full variable domain, in which reference TRBV7-9 and TRBJ1-4 provide the parts outside the CDR3, is DTGVSQNPRHKITKRGQNVTFRCDPISEHNRLYWYRQTLGQGPEFLTYFQNEAQLEKSRLLSDRFSAERPKGSFSTLEIQRTEQGDSAMYLCASSLVGVREKLFFGSGTQLSVL.